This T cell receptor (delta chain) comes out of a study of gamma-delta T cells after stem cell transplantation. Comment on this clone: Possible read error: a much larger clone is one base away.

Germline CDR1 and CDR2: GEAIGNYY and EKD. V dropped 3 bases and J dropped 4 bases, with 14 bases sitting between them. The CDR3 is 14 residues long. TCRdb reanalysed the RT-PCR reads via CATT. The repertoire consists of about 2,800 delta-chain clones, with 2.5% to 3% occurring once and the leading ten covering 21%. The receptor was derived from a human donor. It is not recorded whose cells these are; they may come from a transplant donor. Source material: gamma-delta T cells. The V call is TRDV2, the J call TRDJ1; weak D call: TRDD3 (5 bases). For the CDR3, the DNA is TGTGCCTGTGACCCTCTGGGCGCCCTCGATAAACTCATCTTT. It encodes CACDPLGALDKLIF.